The 30 T cell receptor beta chains below all came from one sample that was sequenced in a study of identical twins. TCRdb called the 5' RACE reads again in MiXCR, with one record for every CDR3 protein. This sample has just under 650,000 distinct CDR3 sequences, with around 7.4% found just once. These records were also assigned to another study, of yellow fever vaccine responses in identical twins.

Sequenced sample: PBMCs. The receptor set was obtained from a woman aged 18-29 years in good health.

The chain employs TRBV3-1 and TRBJ2-5; maybe TRBD1 (6 bases). Trimming shortened V by 1 base and J by 4 bases, and 13 bases separated the two germline ends. CDR1 LGHDT and CDR2 YNNKEL come from the germline V gene (reference sequence). This CDR3 has 15 residues. CDR3 DNA: TGTGCCAGCAGCCAAGTTAGGGGGATCTCAGAGACCCAGTACTTC. This translates into CASSQVRGISETQYF.

V gene TRBV29-1 combines with J gene TRBJ1-2; 7 bases agree with TRBD1. Germline values: CDR1 SQVTM, CDR2 ANQGSEA. The CDR3 spans 12 residues. The J segment lost 4 bases and the V segment lost 6 bases, leaving 5 bases of the junction unmatched. The CDR3 reads CSVRTGGYGYTF. In nucleotides, the CDR3 is TGCAGCGTACGGACAGGCGGCTATGGCTACACCTTC.

V usage is TRBV7-8 and J usage is TRBJ2-5; TRBD1 aligns across 8 bases. This CDR3 region has 12 residues. Germline CDR1 SGHVS, CDR2 FQNEAQ. V lost 4 bases, J lost 9 bases, and 4 bases stayed unmatched. CDR3 protein: CASSSVQGAQYF. For the CDR3, the DNA is TGTGCCAGCAGCTCTGTACAGGGGGCCCAGTACTTC.

In its sample, this clonotype was seen many times. This sequence joins TRBV14 and TRBJ1-1; no reliable D call. The CDR3 extends over 14 amino acids. Trimming cost V 0 bases and J 10 bases, with 15 bases left between them. Per the germline V gene, CDR1 is SGHDN and CDR2 is FVKESK. For the CDR3, the DNA is TGTGCCAGCAGCCAAGAAGGAGACCGACGGCGAGCTTTCTTT. It yields the protein CASSQEGDRRRAFF.

This clonotype was found a few times. This chain joins TRBV9 and TRBJ2-5; 9 bases match TRBD2. V shed 0 bases and J 1 base; nucleotides not matched to a gene: 7. The CDR3 has 17 amino acids. CDR1 is SGDLS, CDR2 YYNGEE, per germline. The CDR3 sequence: CASSVGIAGVPQETQYF. DNA of the CDR3: TGTGCCAGCAGCGTAGGAATAGCGGGGGTGCCCCAAGAGACCCAGTACTTC.

The CDR3 nucleotides are TGTGCCAGCAGCCATACAGGGTTCTACGGCAGCTCCTACAATGAGCAGTTCTTC. Amino acid sequence: CASSHTGFYGSSYNEQFF. V gene TRBV11-2 combines with J gene TRBJ2-1, with D possibly being TRBD1 (6 bases). The germline V gene encodes CDR1 SGHAT and CDR2 FQNNGV. Deletions cut 5 bases from V and 0 bases from J, with 20 bases between. The CDR3 loop spans 18 amino acids.

The chain has TRBV20-1 and TRBJ2-7; no reliable D call. CDR3 length: 13 residues. Germline values: CDR1 DFQATT, CDR2 SNEGSKA (reference sequence). The V and J ends lost 1 base and 0 bases respectively, with 7 bases between them. In DNA form, the CDR3 reads TGCAGTGCTAGAGTTGGTTACTCCTACGAGCAGTACGTC. Translation gives CSARVGYSYEQYV.

This clonotype was seen more than once but under ten times. The chain carries TRBV3-1 and TRBJ2-1; 8 bases are shared with TRBD2. Germline CDR1 LGHDT, CDR2 YNNKEL (reference sequence). This CDR3 is 18 amino acids long. V lost 2 bases, J lost 1 base, and 10 bases stayed unmatched. This chain's CDR3 is CASSQLGPAGASYNEQFF. The CDR3 nucleotides read TGTGCCAGCAGCCAATTGGGGCCAGCGGGGGCATCCTACAATGAGCAGTTCTTC.

This clonotype was recorded many times. The chain carries TRBV29-1 and TRBJ2-7; 9 bases align to TRBD1. The CDR3 runs to 14 residues. The trim removed 5 bases at V and 3 bases at J, leaving 8 bases unmatched. Germline V gene sequence: CDR1 SQVTM, CDR2 ANQGSEA. The CDR3 spells CSVTWDRVNYEQYF. In DNA, the CDR3 is TGCAGCGTTACCTGGGACAGGGTGAACTACGAGCAGTACTTC.

The chain is built from TRBV6-5 and TRBJ2-7; D unresolved. This CDR3 contains 17 residues. V shed 0 bases and J shed 5 bases, with 20 bases lying between them. CDR1 and CDR2 (germline): MNHEY, SVGAGI. The CDR3 DNA reads as TGTGCCAGCAGTTACTCGACGCTCTCCAGACGTGGAAACGAGCAGTACTTC. Its translation is CASSYSTLSRRGNEQYF.

This clonotype was found a few times. This rearrangement joins TRBV7-9 to TRBJ2-5, with 12 bases matching TRBD2. CDR1 SEHNR and CDR2 FQNEAQ come from the germline V gene (reference sequence). This CDR3 spans 16 amino acids. The V gene end was trimmed by 6 bases and the J gene end by 5 bases; junction bases not matched to a gene: 10. The CDR3 spells CASRGTSGPRRETQYF. The CDR3 region has the DNA TGTGCCAGCAGAGGGACTAGCGGGCCCCGTAGGGAGACCCAGTACTTC.

The chain employs TRBV24-1 and TRBJ2-1; 7 bases agree with TRBD2. Germline CDR1 is KGHDR and CDR2 is SFDVKD. The CDR3 is 14 amino acids. Germline trimming cut 7 bases from V and 3 bases from J; bases unmatched to any gene: 5. The CDR3 loop is CATSASGLYNEQFF. The CDR3 region has the DNA TGTGCCACCAGCGCTAGCGGACTCTACAATGAGCAGTTCTTC.

This clonotype has at least ten counts. The V call is TRBV7-8, the J call TRBJ2-2; weak D call: TRBD1 (5 bases). The CDR3 totals 14 residues. Germline-derived CDR1 and CDR2 are SGHVS and FQNEAQ. Trimming stripped 4 bases from V and 0 bases from J, with 6 bases between. CDR3 coding DNA: TGTGCCAGCAGCTCGACAGCGAACACCGGGGAGCTGTTTTTT. Protein: CASSSTANTGELFF. Full variable domain (rest looked up from reference TRBV7-8 and TRBJ2-2): GAGVSQSPRYKVAKRGQDVALRCDPISGHVSLFWYQQALGQGPEFLTYFQNEAQLDKSGLPSDRFFAERPEGSVSTLKIQRTQQEDSAVYLCASSSTANTGELFFGEGSRLTVL.

This clonotype was counted a few times. The genes are TRBV9 and TRBJ2-3, with 10 positions matching TRBD2. With V trimmed by 4 bases and J by 2 bases, 19 bases remained unmatched. Germline V gene data show CDR1 as SGDLS and CDR2 as YYNGEE. The CDR3 runs 20 residues. In nucleotides, the CDR3 is TGTGCCAGCAGCTCAAGGGATCAAGCGGGGGGGCCCGCCCTCACAGATACGCAGTATTTT. This sequence encodes CASSSRDQAGGPALTDTQYF.

In this sample, this clonotype turned up many times. The chain combines TRBV5-5 with TRBJ1-6; D is unresolved. The germline V and J ends were trimmed by 0 bases and 0 bases, with 13 bases remaining between them. The CDR3 runs to 18 residues. Germline V CDR1 and CDR2: SGHKS, YYEKEE (reference sequence). CDR3 in DNA: TGTGCCAGCAGCTTGGCGGTAGGCGCCAGCTCCTATAATTCACCCCTCCACTTT. Amino acids: CASSLAVGASSYNSPLHF.

This clonotype was counted between two and nine times. This chain connects TRBV6-1 to TRBJ1-5; no reliable D call. V was pared by 8 bases and J by 0 bases, with 5 bases between. CDR1 and CDR2 (germline): MNHNS, SASEGT. The CDR3 spans 12 residues. CDR3 in DNA: TGTGCCAGCCTGAGTAGCAATCAGCCCCAGCATTTT. Protein sequence: CASLSSNQPQHF.

The chain couples TRBV29-1 to TRBJ2-1; no firm D call. CDR1 is SQVTM, CDR2 ANQGSEA, per germline. CDR3 length equals 15 residues. The V and J ends lost 1 base and 5 bases respectively, with 15 bases between them. CDR3 region: CSVEGPPTTNNEQFF. Written as DNA, the CDR3 is TGCAGCGTTGAAGGACCCCCTACTACGAACAATGAGCAGTTCTTC.

This chain uses TRBV20-1 with TRBJ1-1; 8 nucleotides align to TRBD1. CDR1 and CDR2 (germline): DFQATT, SNEGSKA (reference sequence). V dropped 6 bases and J dropped 4; count of bases not matched to a gene: 7. The length of the CDR3 is 13 residues. The CDR3, as DNA: TGCAGTGCACCCCAACAGGGGGGCACTGAAGCTTTCTTT. Its translation is CSAPQQGGTEAFF.

The rearrangement uses TRBV7-8 and TRBJ2-7; tentative D call: TRBD2 (6 bases). CDR3 size: 15 residues. Per the germline V gene, CDR1 is SGHVS and CDR2 is FQNEAQ. Trimming stripped 1 base from V and 2 bases from J, with 12 bases between. CDR3 region: CASSLVGLSAYEQYF. In DNA, the CDR3 is TGTGCCAGCAGCTTAGTCGGACTATCAGCCTACGAGCAGTACTTC.

The V gene is TRBV29-1, the J gene TRBJ2-7; 9 bases map to TRBD1. The CDR3 runs to 14 residues. CDR1 SQVTM and CDR2 ANQGSEA come from the germline V gene. The ends lost 6 bases at V and 2 bases at J; junction bases unmatched: 8. The CDR3 region is CSVSTGTGTYEQYF. The DNA of the CDR3 is TGCAGCGTCTCTACCGGGACAGGGACCTACGAGCAGTACTTC.

This clonotype appeared many times. V gene TRBV4-1 combines with J gene TRBJ1-1; possible D gene TRBD1, 6 bases. The CDR3 is made up of 16 amino acids. Between the trimmed V and J ends, which lost 0 bases and 0 bases, there was a span of 11 bases. CDR1 MGHRA and CDR2 YSYEKL come from the germline V gene. This chain's CDR3 is CASSQDSNRVNTEAFF. In nucleotides, the CDR3 is TGCGCCAGCAGCCAAGATTCAAACAGGGTGAACACTGAAGCTTTCTTT.

This clonotype was observed many times. The genes are TRBV7-9 and TRBJ1-5; the D is unclear. This CDR3 comprises 14 residues. Germline CDR1 reads SEHNR; CDR2 reads FQNEAQ (reference sequence). V dropped 3 bases and J dropped 0 bases, with 6 bases sitting between them. CDR3 amino acids: CASSFSNSNQPQHF. The DNA of the CDR3 is TGTGCCAGCAGCTTCAGCAATAGCAATCAGCCCCAGCATTTT.

There are a few counts of this clonotype. The rearrangement links TRBV28 to TRBJ2-2; D is unclear. Germline loops: CDR1 MDHEN, CDR2 SYDVKM. The CDR3 covers 12 residues. Trimming removed 10 bases from V and 2 bases from J, with 8 bases in between. The CDR3 spells CATGPNTGELFF. In DNA, the CDR3 is TGTGCCACAGGACCAAACACCGGGGAGCTGTTTTTT.

The sample holds many counts of this clonotype. The rearrangement links TRBV5-1 to TRBJ2-1; TRBD2 agrees at 10 bases. V shed 1 base and J 5 bases; nucleotides not matched to a gene: 9. The germline CDR1 and CDR2 sequences are SGHRS and YFSETQ. The CDR3 covers 17 residues. The CDR3 loop reads CASSLMGLASGDNEQFF. The CDR3 nucleotides are TGCGCCAGCAGCTTGATGGGACTAGCGAGCGGGGACAATGAGCAGTTCTTC. Full variable domain (rest looked up from reference TRBV5-1 and TRBJ2-1): KAGVTQTPRYLIKTRGQQVTLSCSPISGHRSVSWYQQTPGQGLQFLFEYFSETQRNKGNFPGRFSGRQFSNSRSEMNVSTLELGDSALYLCASSLMGLASGDNEQFFGPGTRLTVL.

V usage is TRBV7-9 and J usage is TRBJ1-1, with D possibly TRBD1 on 6 matching bases. CDR1 is SEHNR and CDR2 is FQNEAQ in the germline V gene (reference sequence). The CDR3 spans 15 residues. Trimming pared 3 bases from V and 2 bases from J, leaving 13 bases between. DNA for the CDR3: TGTGCCAGCAGCTTCCAGGACAGACTAAACACTGAAGCTTTCTTT. It codes for CASSFQDRLNTEAFF.

The chain joins TRBV24-1 to TRBJ2-1, with D possibly TRBD2 on 5 matching bases. The V end lost 1 base, the J end lost 6 bases, and 9 bases lay between the germline ends. This CDR3 spans 14 amino acids. CDR1 and CDR2 from the germline V gene are KGHDR and SFDVKD. The CDR3 protein is CATSDFGRGNEQFF. The CDR3 region has the DNA TGTGCCACCAGTGATTTTGGGAGAGGCAATGAGCAGTTCTTC.

This clonotype came up many times. J is TRBJ2-4 and V is TRBV11-2; maybe TRBD2 (5 bases). Germline V gene sequence: CDR1 SGHAT, CDR2 FQNNGV. Trimming stripped 2 bases from V and 8 bases from J, with 10 bases between. CDR3 size: 13 residues. The CDR3 loop reads CASSLSDGDIQYF. The DNA for the CDR3 is TGTGCCAGCAGCTTATCTGACGGGGACATTCAGTACTTC.

The gene calls are TRBV5-1 and TRBJ1-1, with TRBD1 matching 8 bases. The CDR3 length is 16 residues. Germline values: CDR1 SGHRS, CDR2 YFSETQ. V shed 2 bases and J 0 bases; nucleotides not matched to a gene: 6. The CDR3 reads CASSFQGDRLNTEAFF. CDR3 DNA: TGCGCCAGCAGCTTCCAAGGGGACAGGCTGAACACTGAAGCTTTCTTT.

The chain recombines TRBV12-3 or TRBV12-4 with TRBJ2-1; TRBD2 matches 9 bases. This CDR3 is 15 amino acids long. J lost 7 bases, V lost 5 bases, and 9 bases had no gene match. This CDR3 is CASSDSGRSWNEQFF. In DNA, the CDR3 is TGTGCCAGCAGTGATAGCGGGAGAAGCTGGAATGAGCAGTTCTTC.

This clonotype came up a few times. V and J are TRBV6-1 and TRBJ1-2; perhaps TRBD1 as D (5 bases). The CDR3 totals 15 residues. The V gene's germline CDR1 is MNHNS and CDR2 SASEGT. V gave up 5 bases and J gave up 6 bases, with 19 bases separating them. The CDR3 coding sequence is TGTGCCAGCAGTCTTACCGCCGGGACGCCCAATGGCTACACCTTC. As protein: CASSLTAGTPNGYTF.